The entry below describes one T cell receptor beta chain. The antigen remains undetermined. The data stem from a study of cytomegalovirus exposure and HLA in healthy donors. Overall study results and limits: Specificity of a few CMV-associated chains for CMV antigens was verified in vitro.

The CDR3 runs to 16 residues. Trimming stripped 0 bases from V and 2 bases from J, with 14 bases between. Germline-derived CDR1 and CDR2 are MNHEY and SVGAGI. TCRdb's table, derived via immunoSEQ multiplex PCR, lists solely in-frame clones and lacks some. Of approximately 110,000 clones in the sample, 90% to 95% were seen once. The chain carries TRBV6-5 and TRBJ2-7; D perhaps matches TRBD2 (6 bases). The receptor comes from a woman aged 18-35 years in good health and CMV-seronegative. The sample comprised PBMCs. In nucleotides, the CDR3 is TGTGCCAGCAGTTACTCGATGTTGGGGGGAACCTACGAGCAGTACTTC. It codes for CASSYSMLGGTYEQYF.